This T cell receptor (beta chain) was identified during a study of tumor-infiltrating lymphocytes in primary liver carcinoma. CDR3 size: 16 residues. Germline CDR1 reads MNHEY; CDR2 reads SVGAGI. Both RNA and DNA were isolated together from about 21-30 mg of bulk tissue that had not been sorted. Study conclusions and caveats: When set against blood, tumors had a significantly higher top-250-clone fraction (p = 0.039).

Of note for this clonotype: The antigen is unknown. One end of the junction fails to match germline, which may point to a read error.

With approximately 500 ng total RNA as template and a constant-region primer, TCR beta cDNA was made. It was through three nested multiplex PCR rounds of slightly modified ARM-PCR that TCR beta libraries arose. The first two PCR rounds, roughly 11 cycles each, used TRBV1-TRBV30 forward primers and a C-beta reverse primer. TCRdb independently ran MiXCR on the multiplex PCR reads; one entry per CDR3 protein. Of fewer than 110,000 distinct CDR3 sequences detected, about two thirds appear once; the ten largest clones hold roughly an eighth. The clonotype originates from a woman in her fifties or sixties with primary liver carcinoma and hepatitis B virus infection. Sequencing input: liver tumor tissue from sampling region 2. The sample's subset: tumor region T2, inferior pole. The J gene is TRBJ2-1, the V gene TRBV6-5, with 7 bases aligning to TRBD1. The CDR3 loop is CARSYQKTGTYNEQFF. CDR3 nucleotides: TGTGCCAGAAGTTATCAAAAGACAGGGACCTACAATGAGCAGTTCTTC.